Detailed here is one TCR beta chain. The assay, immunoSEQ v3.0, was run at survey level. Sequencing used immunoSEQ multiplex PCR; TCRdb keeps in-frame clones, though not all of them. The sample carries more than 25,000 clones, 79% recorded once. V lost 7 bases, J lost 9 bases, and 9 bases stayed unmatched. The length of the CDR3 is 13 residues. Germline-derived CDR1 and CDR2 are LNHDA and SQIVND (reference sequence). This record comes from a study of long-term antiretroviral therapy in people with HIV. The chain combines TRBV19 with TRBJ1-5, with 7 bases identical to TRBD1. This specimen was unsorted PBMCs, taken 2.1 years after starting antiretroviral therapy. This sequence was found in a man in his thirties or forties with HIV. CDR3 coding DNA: TGTGCCAGTACCCCCGAAGGGGGCCGGCCCCAGCATTTT. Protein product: CASTPEGGRPQHF. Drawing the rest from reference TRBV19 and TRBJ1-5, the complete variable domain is DGGITQSPKYLFRKEGQNVTLSCEQNLNHDAMYWYRQDPGQGLRLIYYSQIVNDFQKGDIAEGYSVSREKKESFPLTVTSAQKNPTAFYLCASTPEGGRPQHFGDGTRLSIL.